The 28 T cell receptor beta chains below all came from one sample that was sequenced in a study of beta chain features in type 1 diabetes. The antigens these receptors bind are not known. Isolated RNA was reverse transcribed in full, so expressed TCRB transcripts were sequenced. Data came from immunoSEQ multiplex PCR; TCRdb stores just in-frame clones and leaves some out. The sample includes 250,000 to 300,000 clones, more than 13% seen only once; the top ten take about 0.015%. Regarding the study as a whole: When Type 1 diabetes patients were examined, their TCRB CDR3s proved moderately but significantly shorter in all four CD4+ subsets.

The material sequenced was naive CD4+ T cells from blood. These TCRs come from a man under 40 with type 1 diabetes.

This chain links TRBV4-2 with TRBJ1-1, with D unclear. V lost 1 base and J 3 bases, leaving 6 bases between the germline ends. The CDR3 runs 13 residues. Looked up from germline, CDR1 is LGHNA and CDR2 is YNFKEQ. The DNA of the CDR3 is TGTGCCAGCAGCCAAGTAACGGACACTGAAGCTTTCTTT. It is translated as CASSQVTDTEAFF.

A remark on this clone: Other nucleotide sequences in the sample specify the same CDR3. This chain links TRBV28 with TRBJ2-7, with TRBD1 matching 8 bases. J gave up 6 bases and V 5 bases, and 3 bases lay outside the gene matches. The CDR3 extends over 12 amino acids. Germline-derived CDR1 and CDR2 are MDHEN and SYDVKM. The CDR3 loop is CASSLTGGEQYF. The CDR3 nucleotides read TGTGCCAGCAGTCTAACAGGGGGCGAGCAGTACTTC.

The chain uses TRBV2 and TRBJ1-5, with a tentative D call TRBD1 (6 bases). The germline V and J ends were trimmed by 3 bases and 1 base, with 13 bases remaining between them. Germline assignment: CDR1 SNHLY and CDR2 FYNNEI. The CDR3 loop spans 16 amino acids. The DNA of the CDR3 is TGTGCCAGCAGTGATGAGTGGCAGGGGAGCAATCAGCCCCAGCATTTT. Amino acids: CASSDEWQGSNQPQHF.

J is TRBJ2-1 and V is TRBV28; D is possibly TRBD1 (5 bases). The CDR3 extends over 14 amino acids. The V and J ends lost 10 bases and 7 bases respectively, with 20 bases between them. The germline gives CDR1 MDHEN, CDR2 SYDVKM. DNA of the CDR3: TGTGCCACGGATACAATTCCTAGGGGAAATGAGCAGTTCTTC. Amino acid sequence: CATDTIPRGNEQFF.

V is TRBV15 and J is TRBJ2-7, with D possibly being TRBD2 (7 bases). The length of the CDR3 is 14 residues. The ends were cut back, 3 bases at V and 4 bases at J, with 13 bases in the middle. Germline CDR1 reads LNHNV; CDR2 reads YYDKDF (reference sequence). The CDR3 coding sequence is TGTGCCACCAGCAGCCGGGGGGCTAGGTACGAGCAGTACTTC. Its protein is CATSSRGARYEQYF.

This clone was counted between two and nine times. The chain recombines TRBV4-1 with TRBJ1-1; possibly TRBD1 for D (6 bases). V gave up 2 bases and J gave up 4 bases, with 11 bases separating them. This CDR3 has 14 amino acids. Germline assignment: CDR1 MGHRA and CDR2 YSYEKL. In DNA form, the CDR3 reads TGCGCCAGCAGCCAAACAACAGGGTCCACTGAAGCTTTCTTT. This codes for CASSQTTGSTEAFF.

The rearrangement uses TRBV5-1 and TRBJ2-7; D unclear. The germline CDR1 and CDR2 sequences are SGHRS and YFSETQ. Deletions cut 4 bases from V and 7 bases from J, with 24 bases between. CDR3 size: 16 residues. CDR3 in DNA: TGCGCCAGCAGCCAAAATTTGGGCCCTCTACCCAGGGAGCAGTACTTC. This encodes CASSQNLGPLPREQYF.

This chain joins TRBV6-1 and TRBJ1-1; no definite D call. Germline V gene data show CDR1 as MNHNS and CDR2 as SASEGT. CDR3 size: 14 residues. Trimming removed 2 bases at V and 0 bases at J, with 7 bases between. For the CDR3, the DNA is TGTGCCAGCAGTGAAATGTCAATGAACACTGAAGCTTTCTTT. Translating it yields CASSEMSMNTEAFF.

The chain is built from TRBV30 and TRBJ2-7, with 7 bases aligning to TRBD1. From germline, CDR1 is GTSNPN and CDR2 SVGIG (reference sequence). The CDR3 spans 16 residues. V trimming: 3 bases; J trimming: 2 bases; junction bases outside the gene matches: 13. This chain's CDR3 is CAWRPIDRVLTYEQYF. In DNA form, the CDR3 reads TGTGCCTGGAGGCCAATCGACAGGGTTCTTACCTACGAGCAGTACTTC.

The chain links TRBV20-1 to TRBJ2-1; D gene unclear. The CDR3 contains 10 residues. The V gene lost 6 bases and the J gene lost 8 bases, with 8 bases spanning the gap. Germline CDR1 DFQATT, CDR2 SNEGSKA (reference sequence). Here the CDR3 DNA reads TGCAGTGCGACTCGGGATGAGCAGTTCTTC. Protein: CSATRDEQFF.

This clone turned up a few times. This sequence joins TRBV4-2 and TRBJ2-1; D may be TRBD2 (6 bases). The germline V gene has CDR1 LGHNA and CDR2 YNFKEQ. V gave up 0 bases and J gave up 0 bases, with 9 bases separating them. The CDR3 is made up of 16 amino acids. In DNA, the CDR3 is TGTGCCAGCAGCCAAGATTACGGGAGCTCCTACAATGAGCAGTTCTTC. This translates into CASSQDYGSSYNEQFF.

V usage is TRBV7-9 and J usage is TRBJ2-1, with D perhaps TRBD2 (5 bases). There are 15 residues in the CDR3. Trimming took 4 bases from V and 5 from J, leaving 15 bases between them. Germline V gene lookup returns CDR1 SEHNR and CDR2 FQNEAQ (reference sequence). The CDR3 sequence is CASSSIGLQDNEQFF. As DNA, the CDR3 is TGTGCCAGCAGCTCAATAGGACTCCAGGACAATGAGCAGTTCTTC.

The CDR3 protein is CASSTDRGRNNEQFF. For the CDR3, the DNA is TGTGCCAGTAGTACCGACAGGGGGCGAAACAATGAGCAGTTCTTC. The V call is TRBV19, the J call TRBJ2-1; 10 bases fit TRBD1. Looked up from germline, CDR1 is LNHDA and CDR2 is SQIVND (reference sequence). The CDR3 contains 15 residues. The junction had 5 bases not matched to a gene; V was cut back by 4 bases and J by 5 bases.

CDR3 residues: CAIRKLLAGAAGELFF. CDR3 in DNA: TGTGCCATCCGGAAGTTATTAGCGGGAGCCGCCGGGGAGCTGTTTTTT. The chain is built from TRBV10-3 and TRBJ2-2, with 9 bases matching TRBD2. CDR1 is ENHRY, CDR2 SYGVKD, per germline. The trim removed 8 bases at V and 6 bases at J, leaving 13 bases unmatched. The CDR3 spans 16 residues.

This clone was counted only a few times. The chain combines TRBV19 with TRBJ2-1; 8 nucleotides agree with TRBD1. This CDR3 is 12 amino acids long. Unmatched junction bases numbered 3, after V lost 5 bases and J lost 9 bases. Germline V lookup: CDR1 LNHDA, CDR2 SQIVND (reference sequence). The CDR3 DNA reads TGTGCCAGTAGTTTCAGGGGGCGTGAGCAGTTCTTC. Protein: CASSFRGREQFF.

The chain links TRBV7-9 to TRBJ2-5; possible D gene TRBD2, 6 bases. Germline V gene sequence: CDR1 SEHNR, CDR2 FQNEAQ (reference sequence). With 6 bases removed from V and 5 bases from J, the gap between germline ends came to 16 bases. The CDR3 contains 14 residues. The CDR3 sequence is CASRGSGRFETQYF. The CDR3 region has the DNA TGTGCCAGCAGAGGATCTGGGAGGTTCGAGACCCAGTACTTC.

In its sample, this clone was seen a few times. V is TRBV4-3 and J is TRBJ2-1, with 11 bases that match TRBD2. This CDR3 spans 15 amino acids. Germline assignment: CDR1 LGHNA and CDR2 YSLEER. V trimming: 3 bases; J trimming: 4 bases; junction bases outside the gene matches: 2. For the CDR3, the DNA is TGCGCCAGCAGCCAGGGACTAGCGGTATACAATGAGCAGTTCTTC. It translates to CASSQGLAVYNEQFF.

This clone came up a few times. This chain joins TRBV6-5 and TRBJ2-5; tentatively, D is TRBD2 (5 bases). The V gene's germline CDR1 is MNHEY and CDR2 SVGAGI. V gave up 6 bases and J gave up 0 bases, with 8 bases separating them. CDR3 length: 13 amino acids. The CDR3 DNA reads as TGTGCCAGCAGCCTGGACTACCAAGAGACCCAGTACTTC. It is translated as CASSLDYQETQYF.

V usage is TRBV11-2 and J usage is TRBJ1-2; D remains ambiguous. This CDR3 has 14 amino acids. The germline V and J ends were trimmed by 1 base and 2 bases, with 8 bases remaining between them. The V gene's germline CDR1 is SGHAT and CDR2 FQNNGV. CDR3 sequence: CASSLAGSNYGYTF. The CDR3 bases are TGTGCCAGCAGCTTAGCAGGCAGCAACTATGGCTACACCTTC.

This chain links TRBV6-5 with TRBJ2-3; the match to TRBD2 covers 7 bases. CDR3 size: 15 residues. Germline lookup yields CDR1 MNHEY and CDR2 SVGAGI. V shed 6 bases, J shed 0 bases, and the junction held 6 bases outside the gene matches. The CDR3 is CASRIPSGSTDTQYF. CDR3 in DNA: TGTGCCAGCAGAATTCCTAGCGGCAGCACAGATACGCAGTATTTT.

The sample holds a few counts of this clone. The CDR3 loop is CASSPRSGGEQYF. CDR3 coding DNA: TGTGCCAGCAGCCCAAGGTCAGGGGGCGAGCAGTACTTC. The V call is TRBV7-2, the J call TRBJ2-7, with TRBD1 matching over 7 bases. Looked up from germline, CDR1 is SGHTA and CDR2 is FQGNSA. V shed 5 bases, J shed 6 bases, and the junction held 7 bases outside the gene matches. The length of the CDR3 is 13 residues. Drawing the rest from reference TRBV7-2 and TRBJ2-7, the complete variable domain is GAGVSQSPSNKVTEKGKDVELRCDPISGHTALYWYRQSLGQGLEFLIYFQGNSAPDKSGLPSDRFSAERTGGSVSTLTIQRTQQEDSAVYLCASSPRSGGEQYFGPGTRLTVT.

This clone has more than one count but fewer than ten. V and J are TRBV5-6 and TRBJ2-7; the match to TRBD2 covers 16 bases. This CDR3 comprises 17 residues. Germline V lookup: CDR1 SGHDT, CDR2 YYEEEE. V shed 1 base and J 7 bases; nucleotides not matched to a gene: 8. The CDR3 DNA reads TGTGCCAGCAGCTTGAGGGGACTAGCGGGAGGGCCGGAGGAGCAGTACTTC. This gives the protein CASSLRGLAGGPEEQYF.

This clone was seen only a few times. This chain connects TRBV6-5 to TRBJ1-2; D is ambiguous. V lost 5 bases, J lost 0 bases, and 10 bases lay in between. The germline V gene encodes CDR1 MNHEY and CDR2 SVGAGI. The CDR3 contains 14 residues. This chain's CDR3 is CASSPRETNYGYTF. CDR3 nucleotide sequence: TGTGCCAGCAGTCCGAGAGAGACTAACTATGGCTACACCTTC.

The chain has TRBV7-9 and TRBJ2-1; 12 bases are shared with TRBD2. Germline CDR1 and CDR2: SEHNR and FQNEAQ (reference sequence). This CDR3 spans 18 amino acids. J gave up 6 bases and V 0 bases, and 9 bases lay outside the gene matches. CDR3 nucleotides: TGTGCCAGCAGCTTAGCGCCGGGACTAGCGGGTGGGGCCAATGAGCAGTTCTTC. The encoded protein is CASSLAPGLAGGANEQFF.

This clone appeared a few times. The chain uses TRBV28 and TRBJ2-3, with 8 bases matching TRBD2. V was clipped by 5 bases and J by 3 bases; unmatched bases: 7. This CDR3 has 15 amino acids. The germline gives CDR1 MDHEN, CDR2 SYDVKM. The CDR3 DNA sequence: TGTGCCAGCAGTATCCGGGGGGGCGTAACAGATACGCAGTATTTT. It specifies CASSIRGGVTDTQYF.

This CDR3 reads CASSLRSGQYF. CDR3 DNA sequence: TGTGCCAGCAGTCTACGATCGGGGCAGTACTTC. The V gene is TRBV6-1, the J gene TRBJ2-7; D remains ambiguous. The CDR3 has 11 amino acids. CDR1 MNHNS and CDR2 SASEGT come from the germline V gene. Trimming left V 5 bases short and J 9 bases short, with 11 bases between.

Notes on this clone: Additional DNA sequences in this sample encode the identical CDR3. V gene TRBV6-5 combines with J gene TRBJ1-5; TRBD1 agrees at 9 bases. There are 15 residues in the CDR3. Germline trimming cut 4 bases from V and 1 base from J; bases unmatched to any gene: 2. In germline, CDR1 is MNHEY, CDR2 SVGAGI. In DNA, the CDR3 is TGTGCCAGCAGTTTCGGGACAGGGAGCAATCAGCCCCAGCATTTT. This codes for CASSFGTGSNQPQHF.

A few counts support this clone. The V and J genes are TRBV9 and TRBJ2-3; 11 bases are a match to TRBD2. The V gene's germline CDR1 is SGDLS and CDR2 YYNGEE. V gave up 0 bases and J gave up 5 bases; unmatched junction bases: 5. This CDR3 region has 16 residues. CDR3 DNA sequence: TGTGCCAGCAGCGTAGCGGCTAGCGGGGGGAGAGATACGCAGTATTTT. Residues: CASSVAASGGRDTQYF. The full variable domain, in which reference TRBV9 and TRBJ2-3 provide the parts outside the CDR3, is DSGVTQTPKHLITATGQRVTLRCSPRSGDLSVYWYQQSLDQGLQFLIQYYNGEERAKGNILERFSAQQFPDLHSELNLSSLELGDSALYFCASSVAASGGRDTQYFGPGTRLTVL.